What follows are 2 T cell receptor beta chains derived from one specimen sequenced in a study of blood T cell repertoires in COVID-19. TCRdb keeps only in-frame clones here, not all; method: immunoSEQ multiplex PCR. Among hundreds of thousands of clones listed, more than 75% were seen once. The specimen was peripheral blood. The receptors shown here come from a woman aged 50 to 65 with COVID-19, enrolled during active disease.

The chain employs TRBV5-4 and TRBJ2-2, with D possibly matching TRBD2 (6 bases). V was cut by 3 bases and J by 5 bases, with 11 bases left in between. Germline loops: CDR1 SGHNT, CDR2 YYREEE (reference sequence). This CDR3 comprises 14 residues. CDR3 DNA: TGTGCCAGCAGCTGGGACTTACTAACCGGGGAGCTGTTTTTT. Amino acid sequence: CASSWDLLTGELFF.

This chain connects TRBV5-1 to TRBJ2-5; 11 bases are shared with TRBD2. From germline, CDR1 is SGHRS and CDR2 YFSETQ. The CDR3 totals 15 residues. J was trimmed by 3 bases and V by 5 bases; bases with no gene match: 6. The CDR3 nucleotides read TGCGCCAGCAGAACGCGGGGACTAGCGGAAGAGACCCAGTACTTC. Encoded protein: CASRTRGLAEETQYF. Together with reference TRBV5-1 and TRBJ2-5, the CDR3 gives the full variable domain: KAGVTQTPRYLIKTRGQQVTLSCSPISGHRSVSWYQQTPGQGLQFLFEYFSETQRNKGNFPGRFSGRQFSNSRSEMNVSTLELGDSALYLCASRTRGLAEETQYFGPGTRLLVL.